These 2 T cell receptor beta chains share one sample of origin, sequenced in a study of early stage breast cancer tumors. Profiling relied on immunoSEQ multiplex PCR, and the TCRdb table lists in-frame clones only, not all of them. The table includes about 10,000 clones, 60% to 85% detected once. Sample: normal breast tissue next to the tumor. These receptor sequences come from a person between 35 and 49 years old with breast cancer.

The V and J genes are TRBV7-2 and TRBJ2-5; TRBD2 agrees at 12 bases. The CDR3 has 17 residues. Germline CDR1 SGHTA, CDR2 FQGNSA. V dropped 1 base and J dropped 5; count of bases not matched to a gene: 8. The CDR3 DNA reads as TGTGCCAGCAGCTTAGGGGCTAGCGGGAGGGGCGGGGAGACCCAGTACTTC. Protein product: CASSLGASGRGGETQYF.

This clone was detected a few times. The chain combines TRBV5-5 with TRBJ1-2; TRBD1 is a possible D gene (5 bases). The CDR3 has 13 residues. V lost 2 bases and J lost 6, with 11 bases in between. The germline V gene has CDR1 SGHKS and CDR2 YYEKEE (reference sequence). CDR3 region: CASSFQGGNGYTF. DNA for the CDR3: TGTGCCAGCAGCTTCCAGGGAGGGAATGGCTACACCTTC.